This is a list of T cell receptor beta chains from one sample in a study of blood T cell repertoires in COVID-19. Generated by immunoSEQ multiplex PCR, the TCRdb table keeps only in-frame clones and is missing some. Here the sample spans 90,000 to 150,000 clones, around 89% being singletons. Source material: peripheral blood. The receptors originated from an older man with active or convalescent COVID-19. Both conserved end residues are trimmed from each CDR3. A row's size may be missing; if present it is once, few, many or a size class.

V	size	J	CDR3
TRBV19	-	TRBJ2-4	ASSITPTSALAKNIQY
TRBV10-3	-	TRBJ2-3	AISKGLAGSTDTQY
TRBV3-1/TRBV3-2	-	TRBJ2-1	ASSLGQSYNEQF
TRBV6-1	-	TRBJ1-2	ASSETPTGGYT
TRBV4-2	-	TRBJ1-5	ASSQERGGDQPQH
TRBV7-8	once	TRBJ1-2	ASSLVGGHRSGYGYT
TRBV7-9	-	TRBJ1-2	ASSSTGGLGYGYT
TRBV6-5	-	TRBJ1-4	ASKTRDSNEKLF
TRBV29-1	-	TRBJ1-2	SVETGDFYGYT
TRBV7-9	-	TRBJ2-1	ASSSAHPGLAGVDEQF
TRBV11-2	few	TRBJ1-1	ASSPLFRSGNYTEAF
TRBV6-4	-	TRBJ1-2	ASSESPPGGYT
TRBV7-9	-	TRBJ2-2	ASRDKNTGELF
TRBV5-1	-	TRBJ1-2	ASRPRDRGTNYGYT
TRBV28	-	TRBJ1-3	ASSRGTVRSGNTIY
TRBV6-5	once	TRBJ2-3	ASRTASVGTDTQY
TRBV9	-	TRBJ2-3	ASSVVSGGDTQY
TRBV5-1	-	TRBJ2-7	ASSLVLANYEQY
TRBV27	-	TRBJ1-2	ASSLTGQNYGYT
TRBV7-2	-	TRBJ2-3	ASSLVSFTDTQY
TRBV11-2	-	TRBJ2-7	ASFGQRGEQY
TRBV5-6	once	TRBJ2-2	ASSGASKDTGELF